This TCR beta chain was sequenced for a study of T cells in localized non-small cell lung cancer. General study points: Median roughly 57 top-100 tumor clones were shared with paired adjacent lung. Exceeding tumor, uninvolved adjacent lung had the highest T cell clonality. Sequencing was restricted to one tumor region; therefore, heterogeneity remains possible. Longer overall survival was seen with higher T cell density measured in blood.

Profiled with immunoSEQ multiplex PCR; TCRdb holds only in-frame clones, not every one. The sample consists of about 2,900 clones, around 25% of them appearing once. The CDR3 is made up of 15 amino acids. In germline, CDR1 is MGHDK, CDR2 SYGVNS. V gave up 3 bases and J gave up 3 bases, with 12 bases separating them. This clone was counted a few times. Its antigen is not known. The sequences come from lung tumor tissue, collected before any cancer treatment. The chain joins TRBV25-1 to TRBJ2-1; D may be TRBD2 (5 bases). This clonotype was sampled from a male donor older than 55 with stage III lung adenocarcinoma. In DNA form, the CDR3 reads TGTGCCAGCAGTGATATACTAGGTGGCTACAATGAGCAGTTCTTC. Its protein is CASSDILGGYNEQFF.